This TCR beta chain was identified during a study of shared clonotypes between healthy human individuals. Broader study findings: Non-shared clonotypes displayed generation probabilities falling below those of clonotypes present in all four donors.

The CDR3 has 15 amino acids. Per germline, CDR1 SGHTA and CDR2 FQGTGA. Deletions cut 5 bases from V and 1 base from J, with 14 bases between. Healthy HIV-negative adults without recent acute infections or vaccinations served as donors. Some clones are missing from TCRdb's copy, which holds only in-frame ones; the method was immunoSEQ multiplex PCR. The profile covers fewer than 2.5 million clones, with under 95% appearing a single time and approximately 0.35% taken by the ten largest. A note on this clone: What it binds is not known.

The rearrangement links TRBV7-3 to TRBJ1-1; D uncertain. The sequenced sample consisted of naive CD4+ T cells from PBMCs. The subset is: CD45RA+ positively selected. The receptor was isolated from a man younger than 35 in good health. Some clones in this sample may be carry-over from other donors' samples. The CDR3 here is CASSPNRVPNTEAFF. The DNA of the CDR3 is TGTGCCAGCAGCCCCAACCGGGTCCCGAACACTGAAGCTTTCTTT. Full variable domain (remainder filled in from reference TRBV7-3 and TRBJ1-1): GAGVSQTPSNKVTEKGKYVELRCDPISGHTALYWYRQSLGQGPEFLIYFQGTGAADDSGLPNDRFFAVRPEGSVSTLKIQRTERGDSAVYLCASSPNRVPNTEAFFGQGTRLTVV.